The clone carrying this T cell receptor (beta chain) was observed a few times. Original processing notes: Amplification of reference gene primers provided the estimated nucleated cell counts. The data were produced by immunoSEQ multiplex PCR, yet TCRdb's version contains in-frame clones alone and is incomplete. The V and J calls and clone size were taken over from that table, and D and trimming were inferred from the DNA. The table shows some 400,000 clones, with more than 80% occurring only once. CDR1 SEHNR and CDR2 FQNEAQ come from the germline V gene (reference sequence). J lost 0 bases, V lost 10 bases, and 8 bases had no gene match. The CDR3 length is 15 residues. This record comes from a study of blood T cell repertoires in COVID-19. All enrollees were roughly 18 to 95 years old and from fewer than 25 US areas. Participant-reported clinical history was the basis for cohort assignment.

Sequenced material: PBMCs or T cells enriched from blood (not recorded which). This chain uses TRBV7-9 with TRBJ2-2, with 7 bases lining up with TRBD2. The receptor was derived from a man in his thirties or forties who had recovered from COVID-19. The CDR3 protein is CANKAGNANTGELFF. The CDR3 region has the DNA TGTGCCAACAAAGCGGGAAACGCGAACACCGGGGAGCTGTTTTTT. The complete variable domain, with remaining parts taken from reference TRBV7-9 and TRBJ2-2, reads DTGVSQNPRHKITKRGQNVTFRCDPISEHNRLYWYRQTLGQGPEFLTYFQNEAQLEKSRLLSDRFSAERPKGSFSTLEIQRTEQGDSAMYLCANKAGNANTGELFFGEGSRLTVL.